The next 32 T cell receptor beta chains were all read from a single sample in a study of T cells expressing NK-cell markers. With the 5' RACE reads reprocessed, TCRdb shows one record per CDR3 protein and no DNA. The repertoire table contains about 150,000 distinct CDR3 sequences. Material for sequencing was blood T cells: a sorted CD56 or NKG2C T cell subset, CD4+ or CD8+ T cells, or bulk PBMC T cells (not recorded which). These receptors came from a woman in her 50s in good health.

The J gene is TRBJ2-1, the V gene TRBV7-2. Germline V gene sequence: CDR1 SGHTA, CDR2 FQGNSA. The length of the CDR3 is 15 residues. CDR3 in amino acids: CASISDRSSYNEQFF.

This chain joins TRBV3-1 and TRBJ2-7; TCRdb outputs TRBD2, but without DNA this stays unchecked. Looked up from germline, CDR1 is LGHDT and CDR2 is YNNKEL (reference sequence). This CDR3 contains 18 residues. The CDR3 sequence: CASSPFPGLAGGPYEQYF.

V usage is TRBV7-8 and J usage is TRBJ1-3; lacking DNA, the TRBD1 call made by TCRdb goes unchecked. The CDR3 length is 15 residues. Germline assignment: CDR1 SGHVS and CDR2 FQNEAQ. This CDR3 is CASSFGQGGGNTIYF.

The chain couples TRBV5-6 to TRBJ1-2; TCRdb reports TRBD1, a call that lacks DNA to check it against. CDR1 is SGHDT, CDR2 YYEEEE, per germline. The CDR3 runs to 13 residues. The CDR3 is CASSSGGAPGYTF.

This chain connects TRBV11-2 to TRBJ2-7. Germline V lookup: CDR1 SGHAT, CDR2 FQNNGV. The CDR3 has 14 amino acids. CDR3 in amino acids: CASSYLRGPYEQYF.

The chain employs TRBV25-1 and TRBJ2-1; with no DNA, the TCRdb D assignment of TRBD2 cannot be verified. Germline V gives CDR1 MGHDK, CDR2 SYGVNS. The CDR3 runs 13 residues. The CDR3 spells CASSDRTSPEQFF.

V is TRBV19 and J is TRBJ2-3; the TCRdb D gene call, TRBD2, has no DNA to confirm it. The CDR3 is 17 amino acids. Germline loops: CDR1 LNHDA, CDR2 SQIVND (reference sequence). This CDR3 reads CASSINGLAGFTDTQYF.

V is TRBV2 and J is TRBJ2-1; TCRdb lists TRBD1, though no DNA is available to test this call. The V gene's germline CDR1 is SNHLY and CDR2 FYNNEI. The CDR3 is made up of 13 amino acids. The CDR3 here is CASGKGPSDEQFF. Full variable domain (remainder filled in from reference TRBV2 and TRBJ2-1): EPEVTQTPSHQVTQMGQEVILRCVPISNHLYFYWYRQILGQKVEFLVSFYNNEISEKSEIFDDQFSVERPDGSNFTLKIRSTKLEDSAMYFCASGKGPSDEQFFGPGTRLTVL.

This sequence joins TRBV20-1 and TRBJ1-5. CDR1 and CDR2 (germline): DFQATT, SNEGSKA (reference sequence). The CDR3 covers 13 residues. The CDR3 loop is CSAREEGWQPQHF.

The rearrangement uses TRBV2 and TRBJ1-2; the TRBD1 assignment by TCRdb is unverifiable without DNA. CDR1 and CDR2 (germline): SNHLY, FYNNEI. The CDR3 is made up of 15 amino acids. This CDR3 is CASSEWTATNYGYTF.

J is TRBJ1-2 and V is TRBV29-1; TCRdb gives TRBD1 as the D gene, but with no DNA this cannot be confirmed. Germline V gives CDR1 SQVTM, CDR2 ANQGSEA. The length of the CDR3 is 16 residues. CDR3 sequence reads: CSVVALQGRGNYGYTF.

The J gene is TRBJ1-1, the V gene TRBV5-5; absent DNA, TCRdb's TRBD1 call cannot be checked. The CDR3 is made up of 13 amino acids. Germline-derived CDR1 and CDR2 are SGHKS and YYEKEE (reference sequence). CDR3 residues: CASSLGAPEGAFF. Complete variable domain (other parts from reference TRBV5-5 and TRBJ1-1): DAGVTQSPTHLIKTRGQQVTLRCSPISGHKSVSWYQQVLGQGPQFIFQYYEKEERGRGNFPDRFSARQFPNYSSELNVNALLLGDSALYLCASSLGAPEGAFFGQGTRLTVV.

V and J are TRBV3-1 and TRBJ2-3; TCRdb returns TRBD1, unconfirmable since there is no DNA. The germline V gene has CDR1 LGHDT and CDR2 YNNKEL (reference sequence). The CDR3 runs 14 residues. The CDR3: CASSQAGATDTQYF.

The chain carries TRBV12-3 or TRBV12-4 and TRBJ2-3; TCRdb reports TRBD1, a call that lacks DNA to check it against. The CDR3 consists of 14 residues. The CDR3 here is CASSLAQGTDTQYF.

The rearrangement links TRBV2 to TRBJ2-2; TCRdb reports TRBD1, a call that lacks DNA to check it against. The CDR3 loop spans 12 amino acids. Germline values: CDR1 SNHLY, CDR2 FYNNEI. The chain's CDR3 is CASVPFTGELFF. Filled out from reference TRBV2 and TRBJ2-2, the complete variable domain reads EPEVTQTPSHQVTQMGQEVILRCVPISNHLYFYWYRQILGQKVEFLVSFYNNEISEKSEIFDDQFSVERPDGSNFTLKIRSTKLEDSAMYFCASVPFTGELFFGEGSRLTVL.

The chain employs TRBV7-6 and TRBJ1-1; as DNA is missing, the TRBD1 call by TCRdb cannot be tested. CDR1 SGHVS and CDR2 FNYEAQ come from the germline V gene. This CDR3 comprises 13 residues. This chain's CDR3 is CASSPEGDTEAFF.

The chain is built from TRBV11-2 and TRBJ2-5; lacking DNA, the TRBD1 call made by TCRdb goes unchecked. The CDR3 sequence is 15 residues long. CDR1 and CDR2 from the germline V gene are SGHAT and FQNNGV. The CDR3 sequence: CASSDSPRGQETQYF.

V gene TRBV6-1 combines with J gene TRBJ2-7. CDR3 length: 14 amino acids. Germline lookup yields CDR1 MNHNS and CDR2 SASEGT. CDR3 sequence: CASSEGGAAYEQYF.

J is TRBJ1-1 and V is TRBV7-9; absent DNA, TCRdb's TRBD1 call cannot be checked. The CDR3 covers 13 residues. Looked up from germline, CDR1 is SEHNR and CDR2 is FQNEAQ (reference sequence). This chain's CDR3 is CASSSPGGGEAFF.

The V and J genes are TRBV7-9 and TRBJ1-1. This CDR3 is 12 amino acids long. Germline CDR1 is SEHNR and CDR2 is FQNEAQ (reference sequence). The CDR3 sequence is CASSAPADEAFF.

V is TRBV10-3 and J is TRBJ2-1; the TCRdb D gene call, TRBD2, has no DNA to confirm it. Looked up from germline, CDR1 is ENHRY and CDR2 is SYGVKD. The CDR3 runs 12 residues. CDR3: CAIRELAYEQFF.

V is TRBV28 and J is TRBJ2-1; TCRdb outputs TRBD1, but without DNA this stays unchecked. The CDR3 covers 12 residues. The germline gives CDR1 MDHEN, CDR2 SYDVKM. CDR3 sequence reads: CASRGTGKEEFF. The variable domain in full, completed from reference TRBV28 and TRBJ2-1, reads DVKVTQSSRYLVKRTGEKVFLECVQDMDHENMFWYRQDPGLGLRLIYFSYDVKMKEKGDIPEGYSVSREKKERFSLILESASTNQTSMYLCASRGTGKEEFFGPGTRLTVL.

The chain uses TRBV20-1 and TRBJ2-1; checking the TCRdb D call of TRBD1 is not possible without DNA. Germline V gene data show CDR1 as DFQATT and CDR2 as SNEGSKA (reference sequence). This CDR3 has 15 amino acids. Here the CDR3 reads CSARLSSQPYNEQFF.

The chain joins TRBV3-1 to TRBJ2-2; the D call of TRBD2 rests on TCRdb alone, since no DNA is present to check it. The CDR3 totals 15 residues. Germline CDR1 is LGHDT and CDR2 is YNNKEL (reference sequence). The CDR3 protein is CASSAAGSHTGELFF. The full variable domain, with the rest looked up from reference TRBV3-1 and TRBJ2-2, is DTAVSQTPKYLVTQMGNDKSIKCEQNLGHDTMYWYKQDSKKFLKIMFSYNNKELIINETVPNRFSPKSPDKAHLNLHINSLELGDSAVYFCASSAAGSHTGELFFGEGSRLTVL.

This chain links TRBV11-2 with TRBJ2-1; TCRdb reports TRBD1, a call that lacks DNA to check it against. Germline V lookup: CDR1 SGHAT, CDR2 FQNNGV. The CDR3 is made up of 15 amino acids. The CDR3 reads CASSLPQGPINEQFF.

V is TRBV4-1 and J is TRBJ2-2. Germline V CDR1 and CDR2: MGHRA, YSYEKL. The CDR3 is 15 residues long. The chain's CDR3 is CASSQEVRTTGELFF.

The V call is TRBV4-1, the J call TRBJ1-5. This CDR3 is 17 amino acids long. Germline V gene lookup returns CDR1 MGHRA and CDR2 YSYEKL. This CDR3 reads CASSQGSAALSNQPQHF.

J is TRBJ2-7 and V is TRBV6-1; without DNA, the TCRdb call of TRBD1 cannot be checked. The germline CDR1 and CDR2 sequences are MNHNS and SASEGT. The CDR3 consists of 16 residues. The CDR3 here is CAAGDRGRLGAYEQYF.

The chain carries TRBV9 and TRBJ2-1. Germline assignment: CDR1 SGDLS and CDR2 YYNGEE. CDR3 length equals 15 residues. The CDR3 sequence: CASSVGGRAYNEQFF.

The chain joins TRBV18 to TRBJ2-7; the TCRdb call, TRBD1, lacks DNA for checking. Germline CDR1 KGHSH, CDR2 LQKENI. The CDR3 is 13 amino acids. This CDR3 reads CASSPPGQDEQYF.

V and J are TRBV6-5 and TRBJ1-1. This CDR3 region has 15 residues. CDR1 is MNHEY, CDR2 SVGAGI, per germline. The CDR3 loop reads CASSYSPSLNTEAFF.

This rearrangement joins TRBV6-2 or TRBV6-3 to TRBJ2-1; the TRBD2 assignment by TCRdb is unverifiable without DNA. The CDR3 consists of 17 residues. Per germline, CDR1 MNHEY and CDR2 SVGEGT. CDR3 region: CASRRGTSGNSYNEQFF.